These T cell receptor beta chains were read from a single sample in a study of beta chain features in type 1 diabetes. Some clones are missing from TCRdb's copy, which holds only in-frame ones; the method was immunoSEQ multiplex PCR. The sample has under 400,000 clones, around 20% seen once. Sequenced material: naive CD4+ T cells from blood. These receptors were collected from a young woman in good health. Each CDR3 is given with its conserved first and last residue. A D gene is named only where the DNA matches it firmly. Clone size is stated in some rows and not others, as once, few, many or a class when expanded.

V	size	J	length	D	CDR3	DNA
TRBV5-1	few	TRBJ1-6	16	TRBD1	CASSLSWTGNNSPLHF	TGCGCCAGCAGCTTGTCATGGACAGGGAATAATTCACCCCTCCACTTT
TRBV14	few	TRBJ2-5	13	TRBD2	CASSQGGRETQYF	TGTGCCAGCAGCCAAGGCGGGAGGGAGACCCAGTACTTC
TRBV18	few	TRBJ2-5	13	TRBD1	CASLTGPQETQYF	TGTGCCAGCTTGACAGGGCCGCAAGAGACCCAGTACTTC
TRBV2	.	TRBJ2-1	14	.	CASSESRSGNEQFF	TGTGCCAGCAGTGAATCTAGGAGTGGAAATGAGCAGTTCTTC
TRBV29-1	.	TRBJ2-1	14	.	CSVEWGRFYNEQFF	TGCAGCGTTGAGTGGGGGCGCTTCTACAATGAGCAGTTCTTC
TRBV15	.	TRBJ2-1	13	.	CATNLPWGGEQFF	TGTGCCACCAACCTACCTTGGGGAGGTGAGCAGTTCTTC
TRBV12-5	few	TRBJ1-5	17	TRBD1	CASGTQQGALGNQPQHF	TGTGCTAGTGGTACTCAACAGGGGGCTTTAGGCAATCAGCCCCAGCATTTT
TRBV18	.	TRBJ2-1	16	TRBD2	CASSPPAGRLYNEQFF	TGTGCCAGCTCACCACCGGCCGGGAGGTTATACAATGAGCAGTTCTTC
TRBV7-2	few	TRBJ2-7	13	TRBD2	CASSLSGSYEQYF	TGTGCCAGCAGCCTTAGCGGGAGCTACGAGCAGTACTTC
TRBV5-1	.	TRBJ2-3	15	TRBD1	CASSLEGQYSDTQYF	TGCGCCAGCAGCTTGGAGGGACAGTATTCAGATACGCAGTATTTT
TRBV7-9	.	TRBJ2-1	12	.	CASSLGSDEQFF	TGTGCCAGCAGCTTAGGGAGTGATGAGCAGTTCTTC
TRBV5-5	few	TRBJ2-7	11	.	CASSETYEQYF	TGTGCCAGCAGCGAGACCTACGAGCAGTACTTC
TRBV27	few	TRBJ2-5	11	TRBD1	CARDRGETQYF	TGTGCCAGAGACAGGGGCGAGACCCAGTACTTC
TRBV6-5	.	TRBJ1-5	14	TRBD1	CASSSEQGIQPQHF	TGTGCCAGCAGTTCCGAACAGGGGATTCAGCCCCAGCATTTT
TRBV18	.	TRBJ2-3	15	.	CASSPPDTSTDTQYF	TGTGCCAGCTCACCACCAGATACTAGCACAGATACGCAGTATTTT
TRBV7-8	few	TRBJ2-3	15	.	CASSTARVGRDTQYF	TGTGCCAGCAGTACTGCGCGGGTCGGTAGAGATACGCAGTATTTT
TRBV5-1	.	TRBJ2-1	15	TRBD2	CASSSGLAGTPEQFF	TGCGCCAGCAGCTCTGGACTAGCGGGAACGCCTGAGCAGTTCTTC
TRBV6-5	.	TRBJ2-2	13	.	CASRDRNTGELFF	TGTGCCAGCAGGGACAGGAACACCGGGGAGCTGTTTTTT
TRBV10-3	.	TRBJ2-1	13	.	CAITMDRDNEQFF	TGTGCCATCACCATGGACAGAGACAATGAGCAGTTCTTC
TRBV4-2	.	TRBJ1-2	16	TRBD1	CASRPTTTGGEDGYTF	TGTGCCAGCAGACCCACTACGACAGGGGGCGAAGATGGCTACACCTTC
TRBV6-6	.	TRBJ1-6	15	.	CASSYSTGSDSPLHF	TGTGCCAGCAGTTACTCGACTGGGTCGGATTCACCCCTCCACTTT
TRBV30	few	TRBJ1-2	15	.	CAWSLSGLGNYGYTF	TGTGCCTGGAGTCTCTCAGGGTTAGGGAACTATGGCTACACCTTC